This TCR beta chain was found in a study of CD8 T cells in ankylosing spondylitis. General study points: In ankylosing spondylitis patients, matched synovial fluid reportedly showed significant enrichment of disease-linked clones. Disease-linked clones proved CD8+ and comparatively uncommon in peripheral blood. Blood from ankylosing spondylitis patients appeared to carry a characteristic roughly 8-variant TCR beta motif.

Library preparation for TCR beta used quantitative 5'-RACE with molecular barcodes. TCRdb independently ran MiXCR on the 5' RACE reads; one entry per CDR3 protein. Of about 250,000 distinct CDR3 sequences in the sample, 20% to 30% were seen once. The length of the CDR3 is 13 residues. CDR1 MNHNS and CDR2 SASEGT come from the germline V gene. Trimming shortened V by 5 bases and J by 3 bases, and 8 bases separated the two germline ends. A remark on this clonotype: The antigen is not known.

The rearrangement joins TRBV6-1 to TRBJ1-5; no firm D call. Input material: blood, either unsorted or a sorted T cell fraction (not recorded which). The TCR comes from a male donor with ankylosing spondylitis or in good health (not recorded which). The CDR3 nucleotides read TGTGCCAGCAGTCGCGAGAACAATCAGCCCCAGCATTTT. This gives the protein CASSRENNQPQHF.